This note documents a single T cell receptor (beta chain) sequence. Its specificity is unknown. The germline gives CDR1 SGHNT, CDR2 YENEEA. The CDR3 covers 16 residues. Between the trimmed V and J ends, which lost 1 base and 2 bases, there was a span of 12 bases. This sample stems from a study of T cell responses to AZD1222 COVID-19 vaccine. Overall study findings and caveats: In a largely white British group with more females than males, clonal diversity was possibly underestimated.

Clones were read by immunoSEQ multiplex PCR, and TCRdb kept only the in-frame ones, dropping some. The sample shows 120,000 or so clones, roughly nine tenths of them seen only once. The chain is built from TRBV11-3 and TRBJ1-3; possible D gene TRBD1, 5 bases. This sequence was found in an adult in good health. The sample in question was peripheral blood, obtained on day 0 of AZD1222 vaccination. The CDR3 here is CASSLGPLGAGNTIYF. The CDR3 DNA follows: TGTGCCAGCAGCTTAGGCCCCTTGGGGGCTGGAAACACCATATATTTT.